This T cell receptor beta chain was recovered during a study of blood T cell repertoires in COVID-19. The germline V gene has CDR1 SGHNT and CDR2 YENEEA. CDR3 length: 14 residues. The germline V and J ends were trimmed by 4 bases and 5 bases, with 12 bases remaining between them. Method: immunoSEQ multiplex PCR; TCRdb's copy keeps in-frame clones and lacks some. The profile shows some 230,000 clones, less than 90% of them singletons. V is TRBV11-3 and J is TRBJ2-1, with D maybe TRBD2 (7 bases). The sequencing input was peripheral blood. This TCR was recovered from a woman aged 55-70 years who had recovered from COVID-19. CDR3 in DNA: TGTGCCAGCAGCTGGGGGGGCACGGACAATGAGCAGTTCTTC. Translation: CASSWGGTDNEQFF.